This is a list of T cell receptor beta chains from one sample in a study of Ad26.COV2.S vaccination and SARS-CoV-2 variants. TCRdb keeps only in-frame clones here, not all; method: immunoSEQ multiplex PCR. Counted here are hundreds of thousands of clones, roughly 90% occurring once; the ten biggest clones make up around 1.4%. The sequencing used peripheral blood, collected in a trial of Ad26.COV2.S vaccine versus placebo. These receptors were taken from a person between 18 and 65 years old who received the Ad26.COV2.S COVID-19 vaccine or a placebo. Each CDR3 is given with its conserved first and last residue.

v_gene	j_gene	CDR3aa
TRBV7-4	TRBJ1-5	CASSLPLDLPGHQPQHF
TRBV21-1	TRBJ1-1	CASSKDGHEAFF
TRBV6-5	TRBJ1-6	CASSYSNSPLHF
TRBV7-9	TRBJ2-3	CASSTGPSDTQYF
TRBV11-2	TRBJ2-3	CASSPNVVDTQYF
TRBV24-1	TRBJ2-7	CATSDRLNEQYF
TRBV18	TRBJ2-7	CASSPGATYEQYF
TRBV12-3/TRBV12-4	TRBJ1-5	CASSWENQPQHF
TRBV9	TRBJ1-6	CASSVDWGDSPLHF
TRBV27	TRBJ2-7	CASSLVGPYEQYF
TRBV30	TRBJ2-1	CAWSDASGLRGNEQFF
TRBV7-9	TRBJ1-1	CASSRTALNTEAFF